Given below is one T cell receptor beta chain in context. This record comes from a study of blood T cell repertoires in COVID-19. Across the whole study: COVID-19 samples from acute and convalescent phases originated in the United States, Italy and Spain.

Libraries were prepared by immunoSEQ multiplex PCR; TCRdb keeps only in-frame clonotypes and omits some of them. Of about 98,000 clones listed, 70% to 90% are singletons. The V gene lost 4 bases and the J gene lost 6 bases, with 3 bases spanning the gap. This CDR3 is built from 9 residues. Germline CDR1 SQVTM, CDR2 ANQGSEA. The chain has TRBV29-1 and TRBJ1-2; D is ambiguous. This receptor was identified in a man between 65 and 80 years old with acute or convalescent COVID-19. Specimen: peripheral blood. The CDR3 region is CSVGDGYTF. The CDR3 DNA reads TGCAGCGTTGGAGATGGCTACACCTTC.